This entry concerns a single T cell receptor beta chain. Its antigen is currently not known. There are no base qualities to consult, and no much larger clone falls within one base. This specimen belongs to a study of T cells after yellow fever vaccination (dated by TCRdb to between 2018 and 2021). Regarding the study in general: Libraries from fractions with low cell numbers were prepared with the SMART-Seq v4 Ultra Low Input RNA kit. To follow T-cell clones before and after primary and booster YFV17D yellow fever vaccination, bulk TCR alpha and beta repertoires were sequenced over time. Two healthy male donors, one aged 18 to 29 and one aged 30 to 40 years, made up the cohort. Bulk PBMC replicates and cell subsets were isolated from blood drawn at multiple timepoints before and after both primary and secondary immunization. What the study reported, not specific to this receptor: A small fraction of clonotypes showed up in both the CD4 and CD8 compartments, probably as a result of convergent recombination. Computational filtering was required because FACS-sorted repertoires could contain abundant contaminating clonotypes from the bulk population. Because the study included only a couple of donors, the extent to which the findings can be generalized is limited. The secondary T-cell response was weaker than the primary response but faster, peaking on day 5 instead of day 15. After the booster, most of the clones that had expanded following primary vaccination were detected again (roughly 96% of CD4 and around 90% of CD8), which suggests that memory was broadly maintained.

The germline V gene yields MNHEY for CDR1 and SVGAGI for CDR2. The V end loses 4 bases and the J end loses 6 bases, and a stretch of 12 bases separates them. The CDR3 sequence holds 13 residues, the cysteine and phenylalanine included. Of all the DNA, just the CDR3 is kept, 39 bases in frame from base 1. TCR cDNA was synthesized by 5'RACE template switching, which introduced a universal primer site and unique molecular identifiers. cDNA synthesis was primed from both the TCR alpha and TCR beta constant segments. Libraries were amplified in two PCR steps, with sample barcodes and sequencing adapters added in the second step. Sequencing of the libraries was done on either Illumina HiSeq 2500 (2x100 bp) or NovaSeq (2x150 bp). Per the source publication's procedure: MIGEC handled demultiplexing of reads and collapsing into UMI consensus sequences, while MiXCR performed V(D)J alignment. Vaccine-responding clonotypes were identified with edgeR using replicate PBMC samples, with FDR below 0.01 and a log2 fold change above 5 up to day 15 being required. Bulk clonotypes were assigned CD4 or CD8 identity according to which sequenced CD4 or CD8 repertoire held them at higher abundance. TCRdb cleaned the public reads at Q25 with fastp, built clones with MiXCR and kept in-frame beta chains. Each entry merges the rows of one CDR3 protein and shows their most common DNA and genes. The V and J calls, along with clone size, are taken from TCRdb and not from the paper's own processing. This sample holds a few hundred thousand distinct CDR3 sequences; less than 20% were observed only once. Roughly 17% of the sample goes to the ten largest clones.

This specimen's treatment or condition label, per the study, means: live attenuated yellow fever vaccine strain. At each blood-draw timepoint, two biological replicates of bulk PBMCs were collected. A standard Ficoll-Paque protocol was used to isolate PBMCs from peripheral blood. TriZol was used to extract RNA from bulk PBMCs, CD4 and CD8 fractions, and dextramer-positive and dextramer-negative fractions. Sequences were derived from PBMCs, sampled about 5 days after the first yellow fever vaccination. Here the chain combines TRBV6-5 and TRBJ1-2; the best D guess is TRBD1, with 5 bases matching. The sequence was collected from a man younger than 35 who received the YFV17D yellow fever vaccine. The CDR3 in this case is CASSSGWGDGYTF. In nucleotide form, the sequence is TGTGCCAGCAGTTCCGGATGGGGGGATGGCTACACCTTC.